Below are 32 T cell receptor beta chains sequenced from a single sample in a study of blood T cells in healthy people across ages. Primed by a sample-barcoded 5' primer and a J-beta primer mix, a second PCR proceeded for 7 to 11 cycles. In TCRdb, the 5' RACE reads were re-called with MiXCR into one record per CDR3 protein. The data show more than 1.4 million distinct CDR3 sequences, roughly 40% seen once. The sequencing sample was made of blood. All receptors derive from a woman younger than 35 in good health.

The sample holds one count of this clonotype. The chain has TRBV30 and TRBJ1-1; TRBD1 matches 7 bases. This CDR3 spans 11 amino acids. CDR1 GTSNPN and CDR2 SVGIG come from the germline V gene (reference sequence). V shed 8 bases, J shed 8 bases, and the junction held 8 bases outside the gene matches. This chain's CDR3 is CAGGKQGEAFF. CDR3 bases: TGTGCCGGGGGTAAACAGGGGGAAGCTTTCTTT.

The chain employs TRBV9 and TRBJ2-1; D may correspond to TRBD1 or TRBD2 (6 bases each). The CDR3 is 15 residues long. The V end lost 0 bases, the J end lost 8 bases, and 15 bases lay between the germline ends. Germline CDR1 and CDR2: SGDLS and YYNGEE. In nucleotides, the CDR3 is TGTGCCAGCAGCGTAGCAGGAGGGGGTAAGGATGAGCAGTTCTTC. Its translation: CASSVAGGGKDEQFF.

V is TRBV6-5 and J is TRBJ1-2, with D uncertain. The germline V and J ends were trimmed by 6 bases and 4 bases, with 15 bases remaining between them. Per the germline V gene, CDR1 is MNHEY and CDR2 is SVGAGI. There are 14 residues in the CDR3. CDR3 region: CASSSADSLYGYTF. In DNA, the CDR3 is TGTGCCAGCAGCTCGGCTGACTCCCTCTATGGCTACACCTTC.

The V call is TRBV28, the J call TRBJ1-1; no reliable D call. The CDR3 is 14 amino acids. Trimming shortened V by 6 bases and J by 11 bases, and 22 bases separated the two germline ends. CDR1 MDHEN and CDR2 SYDVKM come from the germline V gene. The CDR3 region is CASSQLPGGTMAFF. Written as DNA, the CDR3 is TGTGCCAGCAGCCAACTGCCGGGAGGCACTATGGCTTTCTTT. Drawing the rest from reference TRBV28 and TRBJ1-1, the complete variable domain is DVKVTQSSRYLVKRTGEKVFLECVQDMDHENMFWYRQDPGLGLRLIYFSYDVKMKEKGDIPEGYSVSREKKERFSLILESASTNQTSMYLCASSQLPGGTMAFFGQGTRLTVV.

This clonotype was picked up a small number of times. This chain links TRBV25-1 with TRBJ2-3; D is unclear. Germline V gene sequence: CDR1 MGHDK, CDR2 SYGVNS. Trimming took 1 base from V and 4 from J, leaving 15 bases between them. CDR3 length: 16 amino acids. The CDR3 loop is CASSELKGFFPDTQYF. DNA for the CDR3: TGTGCCAGCAGTGAATTGAAGGGTTTTTTCCCAGATACGCAGTATTTT.

This clonotype was recorded a few times. The chain's CDR3 is CAISESTGKETQYF. DNA for the CDR3: TGTGCCATCAGTGAGTCGACAGGAAAAGAGACCCAGTACTTC. The chain is built from TRBV10-3 and TRBJ2-5; D might be TRBD1 (6 bases). The V gene lost 0 bases and the J gene lost 3 bases, with 8 bases spanning the gap. Germline CDR1 ENHRY, CDR2 SYGVKD. The CDR3 is 14 amino acids.

This clonotype has only a few counts. The chain employs TRBV3-1 and TRBJ1-6, with a weak D call TRBD1 (5 bases). Germline V gene data show CDR1 as LGHDT and CDR2 as YNNKEL (reference sequence). The CDR3 is 14 residues long. V was pared by 1 base and J by 6 bases, with 7 bases between. CDR3 region: CASSQVRGNSPLHF. The DNA for the CDR3 is TGTGCCAGCAGCCAAGTAAGGGGTAATTCACCCCTCCACTTT. Drawing the rest from reference TRBV3-1 and TRBJ1-6, the complete variable domain is DTAVSQTPKYLVTQMGNDKSIKCEQNLGHDTMYWYKQDSKKFLKIMFSYNNKELIINETVPNRFSPKSPDKAHLNLHINSLELGDSAVYFCASSQVRGNSPLHFGNGTRLTVT.

This clonotype was detected only a few times. This rearrangement joins TRBV5-1 to TRBJ2-1; D perhaps matches TRBD2 (6 bases). V dropped 5 bases and J dropped 3 bases, with 15 bases sitting between them. This CDR3 has 15 residues. Germline assignment: CDR1 SGHRS and CDR2 YFSETQ. CDR3 protein: CASRAGTPNYNEQFF. The CDR3 DNA follows: TGCGCCAGCAGGGCGGGGACCCCTAACTACAATGAGCAGTTCTTC.

This clonotype was seen a handful of times. In DNA form, the CDR3 reads TGTGCCAGCAGGCTCGGGACAGGGGTCTACGAGCAGTACTTC. As protein: CASRLGTGVYEQYF. The chain is built from TRBV6-1 and TRBJ2-7; 10 positions agree with TRBD1. V shed 6 bases and J 3 bases; nucleotides not matched to a gene: 5. This CDR3 region has 14 residues. Germline V CDR1 and CDR2: MNHNS, SASEGT.

The chain carries TRBV10-3 and TRBJ2-5; D perhaps matches TRBD1 (5 bases). Trimming left V 3 bases short and J 2 bases short, with 10 bases between. The CDR3 consists of 14 residues. The germline V gene encodes CDR1 ENHRY and CDR2 SYGVKD. The CDR3 DNA follows: TGTGCCATCAGTGAAAGGTCAGGGCAAGAGACCCAGTACTTC. This translates into CAISERSGQETQYF.

This clonotype was found a few times. This chain connects TRBV29-1 to TRBJ2-7; 9 nucleotides line up with TRBD2. From germline, CDR1 is SQVTM and CDR2 ANQGSEA. The CDR3 is 14 residues long. With 4 bases clipped from V and 5 bases from J, the junction kept 9 bases outside the gene matches. DNA of the CDR3: TGCAGCGTTGGGGGTGGCGGGGGGGCGAACGAGCAGTACTTC. Translating it yields CSVGGGGGANEQYF.

The J gene is TRBJ1-2, the V gene TRBV29-1; 7 positions match TRBD1. The V and J ends lost 3 bases and 2 bases, in that order; junction bases with no gene match: 3. Germline V gene sequence: CDR1 SQVTM, CDR2 ANQGSEA. This CDR3 is built from 13 residues. CDR3 DNA sequence: TGCAGCGTTGACGGGACAGCGAACTATGGCTACACCTTC. It encodes CSVDGTANYGYTF.

The V and J genes are TRBV3-1 and TRBJ1-2; no clear D. V gave up 4 bases and J gave up 2 bases, with 14 bases separating them. The CDR3 length is 15 residues. Per the germline V gene, CDR1 is LGHDT and CDR2 is YNNKEL (reference sequence). CDR3 in DNA: TGTGCCAGCAGCCCCTCGACCCGGGCAAACTATGGCTACACCTTC. Its protein product is CASSPSTRANYGYTF.

V is TRBV2 and J is TRBJ2-1; TRBD2 agrees at 11 bases. The germline V gene has CDR1 SNHLY and CDR2 FYNNEI. With V trimmed by 7 bases and J by 1 base, 9 bases remained unmatched. There are 17 residues in the CDR3. The chain's CDR3 is CASTRLAGGSSYNEQFF. The CDR3 DNA reads TGTGCCAGCACGCGGCTAGCGGGGGGCAGTTCCTACAATGAGCAGTTCTTC.

The chain links TRBV9 to TRBJ2-7; 8 nucleotides align to TRBD1. The J call is in doubt because the DNA end fits TRBJ2-5 better. CDR3 size: 15 residues. CDR1 SGDLS and CDR2 YYNGEE come from the germline V gene. The CDR3 coding sequence is TGTGCCAGCAGCGTAAATACGGACAGGGAGGAGACCCAGTACTTC. Its protein is CASSVNTDREETQYF.

The rearrangement uses TRBV12-3 or TRBV12-4 and TRBJ2-2; D unresolved. V lost 6 bases, J lost 4 bases, and 12 bases lay in between. The CDR3 is 14 residues long. CDR3 sequence (DNA): TGTGCCAGCAGGATTGCAATCACCACCGGGGAGCTGTTTTTT. Amino acids: CASRIAITTGELFF.

This clonotype came up many times. CDR3 nucleotides: TGCGCCAGCACCACGACAGGGGGATACAATGAGCAGTTCTTC. Residues: CASTTTGGYNEQFF. The V gene is TRBV5-1, the J gene TRBJ2-1, with 9 bases matching TRBD1. J gave up 4 bases and V 6 bases, and 5 bases lay outside the gene matches. This CDR3 spans 14 amino acids. CDR1 is SGHRS, CDR2 YFSETQ, per germline.

The genes are TRBV10-2 and TRBJ1-4; TRBD1 matches 9 bases. J lost 13 bases, V lost 3 bases, and 12 bases had no gene match. CDR3 length: 15 amino acids. Germline V lookup: CDR1 WSHSY, CDR2 SAAADI. This CDR3 reads CASSDRGTGLVRLFF. As DNA, the CDR3 is TGCGCCAGCAGTGATCGGGGGACAGGGTTGGTTAGACTGTTTTTT.

This chain connects TRBV5-6 to TRBJ1-5; TRBD1 is a possible D gene (6 bases). This CDR3 has 16 residues. From germline, CDR1 is SGHDT and CDR2 YYEEEE. The V gene lost 2 bases and the J gene lost 7 bases, with 19 bases spanning the gap. The CDR3 DNA reads as TGTGCCAGCAGCTTCTCGGTGGTTGGGGGCGTGCAGCCCCAGCATTTT. Amino acid sequence: CASSFSVVGGVQPQHF.

This chain links TRBV20-1 with TRBJ2-2; possibly TRBD1 for D (6 bases). Germline V gives CDR1 DFQATT, CDR2 SNEGSKA (reference sequence). The CDR3 runs 17 residues. V shed 0 bases and J shed 0 bases, with 14 bases lying between them. The CDR3 region is CSARDPTGTANTGELFF. CDR3 bases: TGCAGTGCTAGAGACCCCACAGGGACCGCGAACACCGGGGAGCTGTTTTTT.

The V and J genes are TRBV28 and TRBJ1-6, with D unclear. The ends were cut back, 3 bases at V and 13 bases at J, with 13 bases in the middle. The length of the CDR3 is 13 residues. Germline V gene lookup returns CDR1 MDHEN and CDR2 SYDVKM. The CDR3 loop reads CASSFPGARPLHF. CDR3 coding DNA: TGTGCCAGCAGTTTCCCTGGTGCGAGGCCCCTCCACTTT.

The genes are TRBV4-1 and TRBJ1-1; D unclear. CDR1 is MGHRA, CDR2 YSYEKL, per germline. With 1 base removed from V and 5 bases from J, the gap between germline ends came to 11 bases. There are 14 residues in the CDR3. The CDR3 bases are TGCGCCAGCAGCCAAGGACCTTCGGGGACTGAAGCTTTCTTT. Amino acid sequence: CASSQGPSGTEAFF.

The chain recombines TRBV4-2 with TRBJ2-5; 11 positions agree with TRBD2. The CDR3 loop spans 17 amino acids. Germline V lookup: CDR1 LGHNA, CDR2 YNFKEQ. V shed 1 base and J 11 bases; nucleotides not matched to a gene: 15. The CDR3 DNA sequence: TGTGCCAGCAGCCAAGGCGGGACTAGCGGACCAGACAATGAGCAGTACTTC. It translates to CASSQGGTSGPDNEQYF.

This clonotype was found a few times. The J gene is TRBJ1-1, the V gene TRBV10-3; unclear D gene. Trimming cost V 9 bases and J 7 bases, with 9 bases left between them. This CDR3 spans 10 amino acids. Germline V lookup: CDR1 ENHRY, CDR2 SYGVKD. The CDR3 DNA reads TGTGCCATACATGTGGGTGAAGCTTTCTTT. This sequence encodes CAIHVGEAFF.

The gene calls are TRBV20-1 and TRBJ1-2; tentatively, D is TRBD1 (6 bases). This CDR3 comprises 12 residues. From germline, CDR1 is DFQATT and CDR2 SNEGSKA (reference sequence). Trimming took 6 bases from V and 7 from J, leaving 15 bases between them. CDR3 amino acids: CSAAQGTGGYTF. In DNA form, the CDR3 reads TGCAGTGCCGCCCAGGGGACGGGTGGCTACACCTTC.

The chain carries TRBV28 and TRBJ1-1, with D perhaps TRBD1 (5 bases). This CDR3 has 15 amino acids. V was clipped by 3 bases and J by 1 base, with 12 bases between them. CDR1 MDHEN and CDR2 SYDVKM come from the germline V gene. CDR3 nucleotides: TGTGCCAGCAGTTTCCGGGGGGTTAAGAACACTGAAGCTTTCTTT. The encoded protein is CASSFRGVKNTEAFF.

The chain has TRBV27 and TRBJ2-1, with TRBD2 as a possible D gene (5 bases). Trimming shortened V by 3 bases and J by 8 bases, and 14 bases separated the two germline ends. Germline-derived CDR1 and CDR2 are MNHEY and SMNVEV (reference sequence). The CDR3 contains 14 residues. The CDR3 bases are TGTGCCAGCAGTTTGGGTGGTGCCGGGGATGAGCAGTTCTTC. This gives the protein CASSLGGAGDEQFF.

V and J are TRBV7-9 and TRBJ1-2; D is possibly TRBD1 (6 bases). The V end was cut by 5 bases, the J end by 8 bases, with 15 bases between. CDR1 and CDR2 from the germline V gene are SEHNR and FQNEAQ (reference sequence). The CDR3 is made up of 13 amino acids. The CDR3 sequence is CASSRIATGGYTF. In DNA form, the CDR3 reads TGTGCCAGCAGCCGAATAGCCACAGGGGGCTACACCTTC.

This sequence joins TRBV29-1 and TRBJ2-7; the D gene is possibly TRBD2 (6 bases). This CDR3 is 13 amino acids long. With 3 bases removed from V and 5 bases from J, the gap between germline ends came to 14 bases. The germline V gene encodes CDR1 SQVTM and CDR2 ANQGSEA. The CDR3 DNA reads as TGCAGCGTTGATGGGGGGTCGTCCAACGAGCAGTACTTC. Its protein is CSVDGGSSNEQYF.

This clonotype was detected only a few times. This sequence joins TRBV27 and TRBJ2-1; 7 bases line up with TRBD1. Trimming cost V 7 bases and J 0 bases; bases outside gene matches: 6. The CDR3 is 15 residues long. The germline V gene encodes CDR1 MNHEY and CDR2 SMNVEV (reference sequence). This CDR3 reads CASIRDSGSYNEQFF. The CDR3 DNA is TGTGCCAGCATTAGGGACAGCGGCTCCTACAATGAGCAGTTCTTC.

The chain is built from TRBV7-9 and TRBJ2-7, with TRBD2 matching over 13 bases. J was trimmed by 6 bases and V by 4 bases; bases with no gene match: 9. The CDR3 extends over 16 amino acids. CDR1 is SEHNR, CDR2 FQNEAQ, per germline (reference sequence). CDR3 protein: CASSSDPGLAGVEQYF. The CDR3 bases are TGTGCCAGCAGCTCTGACCCTGGACTAGCGGGAGTCGAGCAGTACTTC.

The gene calls are TRBV4-1 and TRBJ2-7; 10 bases match TRBD1. This CDR3 contains 15 residues. Germline lookup yields CDR1 MGHRA and CDR2 YSYEKL. Losses at the gene ends were 1 base for V and 5 bases for J; bases not matched to a gene: 5. The CDR3 region has the DNA TGCGCCAGCAGCCAAGTGGACAGGGGGGGTAACGAGCAGTACTTC. Its protein is CASSQVDRGGNEQYF.